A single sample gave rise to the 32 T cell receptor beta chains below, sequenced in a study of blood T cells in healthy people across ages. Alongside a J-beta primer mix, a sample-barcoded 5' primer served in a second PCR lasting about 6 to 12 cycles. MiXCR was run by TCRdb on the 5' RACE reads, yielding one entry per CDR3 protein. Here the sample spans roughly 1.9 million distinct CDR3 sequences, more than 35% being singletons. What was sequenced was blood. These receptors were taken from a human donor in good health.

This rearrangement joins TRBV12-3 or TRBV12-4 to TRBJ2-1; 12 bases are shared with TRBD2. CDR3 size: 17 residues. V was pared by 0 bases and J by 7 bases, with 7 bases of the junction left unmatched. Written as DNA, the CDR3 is TGTGCCAGCAGTTTAGCGGCTAGCGGGGGGGCATCTAATGAGCAGTTCTTC. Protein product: CASSLAASGGASNEQFF.

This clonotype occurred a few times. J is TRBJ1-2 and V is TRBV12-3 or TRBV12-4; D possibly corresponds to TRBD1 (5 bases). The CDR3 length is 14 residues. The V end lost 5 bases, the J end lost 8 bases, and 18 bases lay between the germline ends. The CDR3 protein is CASSLRDGLKGYTF. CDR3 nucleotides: TGTGCCAGCAGTCTCCGGGACGGACTAAAGGGCTACACCTTC.

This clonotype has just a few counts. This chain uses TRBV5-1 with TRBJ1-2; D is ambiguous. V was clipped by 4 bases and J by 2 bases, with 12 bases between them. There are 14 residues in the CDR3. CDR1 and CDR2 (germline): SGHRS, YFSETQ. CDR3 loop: CASSPISSNYGYTF. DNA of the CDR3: TGCGCCAGCAGCCCGATTTCTTCAAACTATGGCTACACCTTC.

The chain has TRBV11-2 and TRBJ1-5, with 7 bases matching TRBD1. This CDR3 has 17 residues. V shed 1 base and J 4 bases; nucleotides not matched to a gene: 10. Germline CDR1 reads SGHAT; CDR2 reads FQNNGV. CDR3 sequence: CASSLAPRQGRNQPQHF. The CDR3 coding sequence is TGTGCCAGCAGCTTAGCCCCGCGACAGGGCCGGAATCAGCCCCAGCATTTT.

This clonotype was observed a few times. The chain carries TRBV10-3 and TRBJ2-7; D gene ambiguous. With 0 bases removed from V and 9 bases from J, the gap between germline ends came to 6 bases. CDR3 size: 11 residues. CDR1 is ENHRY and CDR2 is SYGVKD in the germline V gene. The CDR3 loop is CAISESTWQYF. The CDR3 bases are TGTGCCATCAGTGAGTCGACCTGGCAGTACTTC.

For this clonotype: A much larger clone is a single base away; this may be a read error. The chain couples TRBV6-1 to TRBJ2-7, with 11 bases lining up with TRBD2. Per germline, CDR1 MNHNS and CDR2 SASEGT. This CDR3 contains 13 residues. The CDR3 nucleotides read TGTGCCAGCAGCGGGACTAGCGGCTACGAGCGGTACTTC. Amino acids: CASSGTSGYERYF.

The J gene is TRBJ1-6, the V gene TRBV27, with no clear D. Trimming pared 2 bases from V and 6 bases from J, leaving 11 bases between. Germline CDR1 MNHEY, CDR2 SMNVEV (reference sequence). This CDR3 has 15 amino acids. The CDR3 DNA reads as TGTGCCAGCAGTTTAGCGGGAACAAGTAATTCACCCCTCCACTTT. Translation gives CASSLAGTSNSPLHF.

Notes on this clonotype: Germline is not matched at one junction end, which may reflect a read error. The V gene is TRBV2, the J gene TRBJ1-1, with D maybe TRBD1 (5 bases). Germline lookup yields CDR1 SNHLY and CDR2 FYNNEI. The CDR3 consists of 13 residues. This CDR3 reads CTSGGEMNTEAFF. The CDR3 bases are TGTACCAGCGGGGGAGAGATGAACACTGAAGCTTTCTTT.

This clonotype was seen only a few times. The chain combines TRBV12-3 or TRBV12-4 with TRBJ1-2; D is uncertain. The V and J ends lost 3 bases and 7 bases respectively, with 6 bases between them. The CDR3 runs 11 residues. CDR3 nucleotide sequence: TGTGCCAGCAGTTTTAGGGTTGGCTACACCTTC. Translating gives CASSFRVGYTF.

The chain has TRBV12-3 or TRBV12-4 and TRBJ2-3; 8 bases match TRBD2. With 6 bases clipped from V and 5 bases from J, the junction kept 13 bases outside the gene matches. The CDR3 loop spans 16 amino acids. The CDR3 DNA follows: TGTGCCAGCAGCCCTTCCTGGCGGGGGGCGGGAGATACGCAGTATTTT. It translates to CASSPSWRGAGDTQYF.

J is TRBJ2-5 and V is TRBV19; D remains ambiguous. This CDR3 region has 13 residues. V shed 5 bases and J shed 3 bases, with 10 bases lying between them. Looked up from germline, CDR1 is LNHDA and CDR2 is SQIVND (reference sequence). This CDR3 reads CASSWQGKETQYF. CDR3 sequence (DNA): TGTGCCAGTAGTTGGCAAGGGAAAGAGACCCAGTACTTC.

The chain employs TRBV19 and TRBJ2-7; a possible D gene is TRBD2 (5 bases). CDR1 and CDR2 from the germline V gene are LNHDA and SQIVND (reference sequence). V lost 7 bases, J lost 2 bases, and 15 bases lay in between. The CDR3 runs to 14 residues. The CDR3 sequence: CASKRGSSPYEQYF. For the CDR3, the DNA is TGTGCCAGTAAACGGGGTAGTTCCCCCTACGAGCAGTACTTC.

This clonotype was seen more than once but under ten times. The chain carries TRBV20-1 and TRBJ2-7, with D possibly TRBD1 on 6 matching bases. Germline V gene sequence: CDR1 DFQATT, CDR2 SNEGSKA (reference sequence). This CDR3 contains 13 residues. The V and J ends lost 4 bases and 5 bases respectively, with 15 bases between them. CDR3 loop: CSANRDRWNEQYF. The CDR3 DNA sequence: TGCAGTGCTAACAGGGATAGATGGAACGAGCAGTACTTC.

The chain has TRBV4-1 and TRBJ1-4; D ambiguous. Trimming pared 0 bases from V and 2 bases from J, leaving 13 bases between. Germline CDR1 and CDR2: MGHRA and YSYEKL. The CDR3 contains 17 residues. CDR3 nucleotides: TGCGCCAGCAGCCAAGAGGGAACGGTTGTTACTAATGAAAAACTGTTTTTT. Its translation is CASSQEGTVVTNEKLFF.

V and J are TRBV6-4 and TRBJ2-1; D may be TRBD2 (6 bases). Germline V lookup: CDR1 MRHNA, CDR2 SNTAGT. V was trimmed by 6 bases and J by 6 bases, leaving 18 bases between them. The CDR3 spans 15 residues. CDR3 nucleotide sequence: TGTGCCAGCAGCAAAACGTACGGGGAGGCCAATGAGCAGTTCTTC. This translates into CASSKTYGEANEQFF.

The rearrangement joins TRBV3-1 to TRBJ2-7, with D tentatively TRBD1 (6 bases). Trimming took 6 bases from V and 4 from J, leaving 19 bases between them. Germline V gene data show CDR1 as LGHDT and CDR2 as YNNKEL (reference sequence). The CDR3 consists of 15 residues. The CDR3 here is CASSPLDSLGYEQYF. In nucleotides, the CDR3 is TGTGCCAGCAGTCCCCTGGACAGTTTGGGGTACGAGCAGTACTTC.

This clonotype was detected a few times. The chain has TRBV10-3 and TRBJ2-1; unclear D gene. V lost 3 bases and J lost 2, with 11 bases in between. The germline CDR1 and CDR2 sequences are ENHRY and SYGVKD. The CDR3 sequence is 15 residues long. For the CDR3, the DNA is TGTGCCATCAGTGACCCCGTGAGGACCTACAATGAGCAGTTCTTC. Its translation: CAISDPVRTYNEQFF.

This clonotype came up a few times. CDR3 residues: CASSSTGDDEQYF. The CDR3 nucleotides read TGCGCCAGCAGCTCCACAGGAGATGACGAGCAGTACTTC. The chain has TRBV5-1 and TRBJ2-7; D is perhaps TRBD1 (5 bases). Germline values: CDR1 SGHRS, CDR2 YFSETQ. The CDR3 consists of 13 residues. The V end lost 3 bases, the J end lost 5 bases, and 12 bases lay between the germline ends.

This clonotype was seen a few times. This chain's CDR3 is CASKGRVALNTEAFF. CDR3 DNA: TGCGCCAGCAAGGGAAGGGTGGCGTTGAACACTGAAGCTTTCTTT. The V gene is TRBV4-3, the J gene TRBJ1-1; no reliable D call. V was trimmed by 7 bases and J by 0 bases, leaving 15 bases between them. The CDR3 is made up of 15 amino acids. Germline CDR1 reads LGHNA; CDR2 reads YSLEER.

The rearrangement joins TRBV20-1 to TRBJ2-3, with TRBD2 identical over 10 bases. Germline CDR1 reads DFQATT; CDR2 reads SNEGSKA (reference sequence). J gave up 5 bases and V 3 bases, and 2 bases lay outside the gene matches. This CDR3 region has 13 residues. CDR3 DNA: TGCAGTGCTAGTAGCGGGGGGTTAGATACGCAGTATTTT. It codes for CSASSGGLDTQYF.

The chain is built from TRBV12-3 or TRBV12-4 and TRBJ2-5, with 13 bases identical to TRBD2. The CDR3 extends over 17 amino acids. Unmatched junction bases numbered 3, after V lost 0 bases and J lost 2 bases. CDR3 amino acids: CASSLAGLAGTQETQYF. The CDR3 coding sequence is TGTGCCAGCAGTTTAGCGGGACTAGCGGGGACACAAGAGACCCAGTACTTC.

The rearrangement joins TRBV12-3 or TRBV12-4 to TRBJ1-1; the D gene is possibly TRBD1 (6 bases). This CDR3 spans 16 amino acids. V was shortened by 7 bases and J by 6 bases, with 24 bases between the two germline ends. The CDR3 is CASTDLSGEGVAEAFF. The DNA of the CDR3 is TGTGCCAGCACCGACCTTAGTGGGGAGGGGGTGGCTGAAGCTTTCTTT.

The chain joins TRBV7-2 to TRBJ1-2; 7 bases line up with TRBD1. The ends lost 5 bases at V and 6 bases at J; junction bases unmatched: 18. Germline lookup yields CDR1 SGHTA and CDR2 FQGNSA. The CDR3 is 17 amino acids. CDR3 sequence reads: CASSRYISRQGQDGYTF. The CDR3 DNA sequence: TGTGCCAGCAGCCGATATATATCCAGACAGGGCCAGGATGGCTACACCTTC.

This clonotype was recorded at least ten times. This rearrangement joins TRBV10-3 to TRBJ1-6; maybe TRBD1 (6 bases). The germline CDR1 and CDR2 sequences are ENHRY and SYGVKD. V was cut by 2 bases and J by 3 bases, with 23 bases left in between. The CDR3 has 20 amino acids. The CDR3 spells CAISEGTLRTARYYNSPLHF. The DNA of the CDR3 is TGTGCCATCAGTGAGGGGACCCTTCGGACAGCGAGATACTATAATTCACCCCTCCACTTT.

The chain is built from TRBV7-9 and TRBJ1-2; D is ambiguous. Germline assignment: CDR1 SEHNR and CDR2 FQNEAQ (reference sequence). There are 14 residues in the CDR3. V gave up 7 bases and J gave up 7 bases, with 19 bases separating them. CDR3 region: CASNLEGGRGGYTF. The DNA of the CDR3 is TGTGCCAGCAACTTGGAAGGCGGCAGAGGTGGCTACACCTTC.

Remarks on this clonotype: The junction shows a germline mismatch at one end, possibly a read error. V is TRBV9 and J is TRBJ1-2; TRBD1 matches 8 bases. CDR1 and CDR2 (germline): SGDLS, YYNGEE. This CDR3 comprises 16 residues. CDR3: CTSSVSPDRDHYGYTF. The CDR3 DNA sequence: TGTACCAGCAGCGTAAGTCCGGACAGGGACCACTATGGCTACACCTTC.

The chain's CDR3 is CASSLEPGTETQYF. The CDR3 DNA follows: TGCGCCAGCAGCTTGGAACCGGGGACGGAGACCCAGTACTTC. The chain links TRBV5-1 to TRBJ2-5; D could derive from TRBD1 or TRBD2 (5 bases each). The ends were cut back, 0 bases at V and 5 bases at J, with 11 bases in the middle. CDR1 is SGHRS, CDR2 YFSETQ, per germline. The CDR3 sequence is 14 residues long. Full variable domain (remainder filled in from reference TRBV5-1 and TRBJ2-5): KAGVTQTPRYLIKTRGQQVTLSCSPISGHRSVSWYQQTPGQGLQFLFEYFSETQRNKGNFPGRFSGRQFSNSRSEMNVSTLELGDSALYLCASSLEPGTETQYFGPGTRLLVL.

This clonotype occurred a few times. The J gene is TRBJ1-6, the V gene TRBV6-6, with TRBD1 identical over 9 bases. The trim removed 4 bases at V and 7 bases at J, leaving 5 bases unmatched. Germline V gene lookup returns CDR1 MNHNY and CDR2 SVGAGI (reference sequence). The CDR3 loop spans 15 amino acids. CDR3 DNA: TGTGCCAGCAGTTCAGGGACAGGGAGGAATTCACCCCTCCACTTT. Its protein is CASSSGTGRNSPLHF.

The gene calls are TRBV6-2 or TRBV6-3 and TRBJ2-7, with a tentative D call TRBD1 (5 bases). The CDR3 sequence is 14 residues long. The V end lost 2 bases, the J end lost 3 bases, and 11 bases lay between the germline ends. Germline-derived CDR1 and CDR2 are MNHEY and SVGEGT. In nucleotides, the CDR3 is TGTGCCAGCAGTTACGGGGCCCAGGGCTACGAGCAGTACTTC. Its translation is CASSYGAQGYEQYF.

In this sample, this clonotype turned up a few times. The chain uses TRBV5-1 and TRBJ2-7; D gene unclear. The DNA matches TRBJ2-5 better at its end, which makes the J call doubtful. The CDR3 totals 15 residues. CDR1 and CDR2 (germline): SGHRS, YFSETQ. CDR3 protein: CASRERPQIQETQYF. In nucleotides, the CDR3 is TGCGCCAGCAGAGAGAGACCCCAAATACAGGAGACCCAGTACTTC.

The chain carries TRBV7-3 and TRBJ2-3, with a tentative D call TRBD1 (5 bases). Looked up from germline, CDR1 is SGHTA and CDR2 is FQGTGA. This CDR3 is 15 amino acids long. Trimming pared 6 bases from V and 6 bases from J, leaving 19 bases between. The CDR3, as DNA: TGTGCCAGCAGGAGTGGGATTACAGGATCCGATACGCAGTATTTT. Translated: CASRSGITGSDTQYF. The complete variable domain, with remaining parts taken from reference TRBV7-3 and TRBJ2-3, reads GAGVSQTPSNKVTEKGKYVELRCDPISGHTALYWYRQSLGQGPEFLIYFQGTGAADDSGLPNDRFFAVRPEGSVSTLKIQRTERGDSAVYLCASRSGITGSDTQYFGPGTRLTVL.

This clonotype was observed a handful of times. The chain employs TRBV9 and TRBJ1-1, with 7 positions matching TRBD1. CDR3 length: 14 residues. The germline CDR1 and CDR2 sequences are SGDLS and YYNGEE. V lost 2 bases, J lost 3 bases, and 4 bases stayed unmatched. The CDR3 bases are TGTGCCAGCAGCGTGTCAGGGGGGCACACTGAAGCTTTCTTT. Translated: CASSVSGGHTEAFF.